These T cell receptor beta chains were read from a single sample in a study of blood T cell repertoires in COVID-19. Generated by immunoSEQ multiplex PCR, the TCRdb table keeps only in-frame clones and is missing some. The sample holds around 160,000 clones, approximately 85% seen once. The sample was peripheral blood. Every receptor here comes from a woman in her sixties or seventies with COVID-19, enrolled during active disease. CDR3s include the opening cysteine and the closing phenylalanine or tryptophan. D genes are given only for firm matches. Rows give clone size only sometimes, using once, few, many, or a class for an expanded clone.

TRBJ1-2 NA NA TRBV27 TGTGCCAGCAGTTCCCGACCGGGACACGGATTTATGCGCTACACCTTC CASSSRPGHGFMRYTF
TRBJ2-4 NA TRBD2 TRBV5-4 TGTGCCAGCAGCCGCGGGGGGGCTGTAGCCAAAAACATTCAGTACTTC CASSRGGAVAKNIQYF
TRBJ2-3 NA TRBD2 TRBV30 TGTGCCTGGAGTTCGGTAGCGGGGGGCCCCACAGATACGCAGTATTTT CAWSSVAGGPTDTQYF
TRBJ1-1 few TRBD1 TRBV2 TGTGCCAGCAGTCAGACAGGGGTCAATGAAGCTTTCTTT CASSQTGVNEAFF
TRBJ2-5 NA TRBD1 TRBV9 TGTGCCAGCAGCGTGATCGGGACAGATTCTGGGACCCAGTACTTC CASSVIGTDSGTQYF
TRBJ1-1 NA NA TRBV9 TGTGCCAGCAGCGTAGGCGGAGCGAACACTGAAGCTTTCTTT CASSVGGANTEAFF
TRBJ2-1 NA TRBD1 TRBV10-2 TGCGCCAGCAGTTCCGGGACAGGGGGCGTCGTCTACAATGAGCAGTTCTTC CASSSGTGGVVYNEQFF
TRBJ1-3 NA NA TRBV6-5 TGTGCCAGCACAGCCAGGGACTCTGGAAACACCATATATTTT CASTARDSGNTIYF
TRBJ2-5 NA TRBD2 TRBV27 TGTGCCAGCAGTCCGCGGGGGACGTACCAAGAGACCCAGTACTTC CASSPRGTYQETQYF
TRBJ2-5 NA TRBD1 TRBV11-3 TGTGCCAGCAGCCAACGGACAGGGCTGGAAGAGACCCAGTACTTC CASSQRTGLEETQYF
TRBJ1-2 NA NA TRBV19 TGTGCCAGTAGTATGAGGGTAGACGGCTACACCTTC CASSMRVDGYTF
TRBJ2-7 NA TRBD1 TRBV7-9 TGTGCCAGCAGCTCAGGGACAGACTACGAGCAGTACTTC CASSSGTDYEQYF
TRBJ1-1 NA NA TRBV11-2 TGTGCCAGCAGCTTAGAGGGGCGCTCGGGAGCTTTCTTT CASSLEGRSGAFF
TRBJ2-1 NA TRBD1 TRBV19 TGTGCCAGTAGCAACAGGGGCCCTATCAATGAGCAGTTCTTC CASSNRGPINEQFF
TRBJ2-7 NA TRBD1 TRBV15 TGTGCCACCAGCTGGGGACAGGGTAACGAGCAGTACTTC CATSWGQGNEQYF
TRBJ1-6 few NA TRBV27 TGTGCCAGCTTCCTCTCCCACGGGGTACAGAATTCACCCCTCCACTTT CASFLSHGVQNSPLHF
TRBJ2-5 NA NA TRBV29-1 TGCAGCCAAACAGGGGGGGACCCCGGGGAGACCCAGTACTTC CSQTGGDPGETQYF
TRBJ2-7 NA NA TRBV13 TGTGCCAGCAGCTTAGAGGCAGGCTCCTACGAGCAGTACTTC CASSLEAGSYEQYF
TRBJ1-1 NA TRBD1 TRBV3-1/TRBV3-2 TGTGCCAGCAGCCGCAACAGGGGGAACACTGAAGCTTTCTTT CASSRNRGNTEAFF
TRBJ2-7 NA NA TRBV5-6 TGTGCCAGCAGGGGTGGGCCAAGTTTCTACGAGCAGTACTTC CASRGGPSFYEQYF
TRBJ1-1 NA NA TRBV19 TGTGCCAGTAGTATGAGAACTGAAGCTTTCTTT CASSMRTEAFF
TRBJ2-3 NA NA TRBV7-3 TGTGCCAGCAGCTTCGTCGCGCGGCCAGATACGCAGTATTTT CASSFVARPDTQYF
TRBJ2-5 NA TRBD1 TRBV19 TGTGCCAGTAGTCCTCGCCAGGGGGCGGGAGAGACCCAGTACTTC CASSPRQGAGETQYF
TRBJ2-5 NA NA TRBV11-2 TGTGCCAGCAGCTTCGGAGCTAGCCGAGAGACCCAGTACTTC CASSFGASRETQYF
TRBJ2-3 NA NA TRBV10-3 TGTGCCATCAGTGGGTCGAGGTCACCGCGGGGAGATACGCAGTATTTT CAISGSRSPRGDTQYF
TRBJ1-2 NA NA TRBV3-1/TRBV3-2 TGTGCCAGCAGCCAGATTCAGGGTTCCAATGGCTACACCTTC CASSQIQGSNGYTF
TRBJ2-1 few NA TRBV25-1 TGTGCCAGCATGCACCTCGGAGGGGTGGACTACAATGAGCAGTTCTTC CASMHLGGVDYNEQFF
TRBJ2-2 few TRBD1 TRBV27 TGTGCCACCAGGCTTCGGGCAGGGGGCCGTTATTTGTTTGCCGGGGAGCTGTTTTTT CATRLRAGGRYLFAGELFF
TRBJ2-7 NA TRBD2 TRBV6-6 TGTGCCAGCAGTTTAGCGGGGAGCTCCTACGAGCAGTACTTC CASSLAGSSYEQYF
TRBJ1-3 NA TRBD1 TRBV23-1 TGCGCCAGCTTCCAAAGCCCGGACAGGGAGTTGTGGAACACCATATATTTT CASFQSPDRELWNTIYF
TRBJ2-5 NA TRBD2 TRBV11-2 TGTGCCAGCAGCGGACCCCTAGCGGGGGCCCAAGAGACCCAGTACTTC CASSGPLAGAQETQYF
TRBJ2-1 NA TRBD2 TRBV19 TGTGCCAGTAGTATCGTCTCGGGAGGTCTCCATGAGCAGTTCTTC CASSIVSGGLHEQFF